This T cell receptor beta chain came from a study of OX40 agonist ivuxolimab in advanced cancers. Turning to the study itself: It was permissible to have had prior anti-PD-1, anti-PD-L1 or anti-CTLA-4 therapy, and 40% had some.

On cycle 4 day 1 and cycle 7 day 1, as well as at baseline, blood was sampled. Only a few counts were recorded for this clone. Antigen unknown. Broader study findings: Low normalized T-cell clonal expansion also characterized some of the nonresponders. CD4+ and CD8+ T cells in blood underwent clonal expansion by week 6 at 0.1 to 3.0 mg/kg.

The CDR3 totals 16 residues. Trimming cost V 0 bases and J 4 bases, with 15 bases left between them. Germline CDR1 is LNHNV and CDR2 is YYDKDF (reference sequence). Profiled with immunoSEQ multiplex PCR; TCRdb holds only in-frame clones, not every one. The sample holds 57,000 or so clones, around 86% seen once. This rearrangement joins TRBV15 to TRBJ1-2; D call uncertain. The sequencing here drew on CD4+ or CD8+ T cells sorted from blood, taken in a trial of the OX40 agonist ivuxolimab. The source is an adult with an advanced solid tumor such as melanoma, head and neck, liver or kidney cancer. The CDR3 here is CATSRDVQAGGYGYTF. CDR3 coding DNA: TGTGCCACCAGCAGAGATGTCCAGGCCGGTGGCTATGGCTACACCTTC.